This is a list of T cell receptor beta chains from one sample in a study of cytomegalovirus exposure and HLA in healthy donors. Clones were sequenced by immunoSEQ multiplex PCR, and TCRdb holds only the in-frame ones, with some missing. The sample table includes 75,000 to 85,000 clones. The sample comprised PBMCs. These receptors were obtained from a man in his fifties in good health and CMV-seronegative. Both conserved end residues are part of each CDR3. The D gene is left open where the match is weak.

j_call | v_call | d_call | cdr3_aa | cdr3_nt
TRBJ1-5 | TRBV28 | - | CASRTEGGNQPQHF | TGTGCCAGCAGGACGGAGGGAGGCAATCAGCCCCAGCATTTT
TRBJ2-2 | TRBV29-1 | TRBD1 | CSVRDRVANTGELFF | TGCAGCGTCCGGGACAGGGTCGCGAACACCGGGGAGCTGTTTTTT
TRBJ1-2 | TRBV9 | TRBD1 | CATGGGQGANGYTF | TGTGCCACCGGAGGGGGACAGGGGGCGAATGGCTACACCTTC
TRBJ1-2 | TRBV7-2 | - | CASSPRSGNYGYTF | TGTGCCAGCAGCCCCCGTTCAGGGAACTATGGCTACACCTTC
TRBJ2-3 | TRBV27 | - | CASSNTDTQYF | TGTGCCAGTTCCAACACAGATACGCAGTATTTT
TRBJ2-1 | TRBV5-1 | TRBD2 | CASSPGTRGNEQFF | TGCGCCAGCAGCCCCGGGACTAGAGGCAATGAGCAGTTCTTC
TRBJ2-5 | TRBV6-5 | - | CATRKGGETQYF | TGTGCCACCAGGAAAGGGGGAGAGACCCAGTACTTC
TRBJ2-7 | TRBV7-8 | TRBD1 | CASSLAGRGLYEQYF | TGTGCCAGCAGCTTAGCGGGAAGGGGGCTCTACGAGCAGTACTTC
TRBJ2-6 | TRBV6-4 | TRBD1 | CASSPSLTGTGANVLTF | TGTGCCAGCAGTCCATCCTTGACAGGGACTGGGGCCAACGTCCTGACTTTC
TRBJ1-6 | TRBV4-2 | - | CASSQDPRAPLHF | TGTGCCAGCAGCCAAGATCCAAGAGCGCCCCTCCACTTT
TRBJ1-6 | TRBV4-3 | - | CASSLYRVDVNSPLHF | TGCGCCAGCAGCCTCTACCGAGTAGATGTTAATTCACCCCTCCACTTT
TRBJ1-6 | TRBV14 | - | CASSQDIVGNSPLHF | TGTGCCAGCAGCCAAGATATTGTGGGCAATTCACCCCTCCACTTT
TRBJ2-5 | TRBV6-9 | - | CASEEIAGETQYF | TGTGCCAGCGAGGAGATTGCGGGGGAGACCCAGTACTTC
TRBJ1-5 | TRBV25-1 | TRBD1 | CATSTGGSYSNQPQHF | TGTGCCACCTCGACAGGGGGGTCCTATAGCAATCAGCCCCAGCATTTT
TRBJ1-5 | TRBV5-5 | TRBD1 | CASSSIRGLDGQPQHF | TGTGCCAGCAGCTCTATCAGGGGGCTGGACGGTCAGCCCCAGCATTTT
TRBJ1-2 | TRBV28 | - | CASRERGTYGYTF | TGTGCCAGCAGGGAAAGGGGGACCTATGGCTACACCTTC
TRBJ2-3 | TRBV4-1 | TRBD2 | CASSQDFASGETDTQYF | TGCGCCAGCAGCCAAGATTTCGCTAGCGGGGAAACAGATACGCAGTATTTT
TRBJ2-3 | TRBV9 | TRBD2 | CASSVAWGLAGTDTQYF | TGTGCCAGCAGCGTAGCGTGGGGACTAGCGGGCACAGATACGCAGTATTTT
TRBJ2-3 | TRBV5-4 | - | CASSLAAGYRDTQYF | TGTGCCAGCAGCTTGGCAGCAGGGTATAGAGATACGCAGTATTTT
TRBJ1-6 | TRBV27 | - | CASSLSGGSYNSPLHF | TGTGCCAGCAGTTTATCAGGGGGCTCCTATAATTCACCCCTCCACTTT
TRBJ2-7 | TRBV6-6 | - | CASSPGHRYEQYF | TGTGCCAGCAGTCCCGGACACCGGTACGAGCAGTACTTC
TRBJ1-1 | TRBV6-5 | - | CASSYDSIAAEAFF | TGTGCCAGCAGTTACGATAGCATCGCCGCTGAAGCTTTCTTT
TRBJ2-1 | TRBV5-1 | - | CASTLGISAYNEQFF | TGCGCCAGCACCTTGGGTATCTCCGCCTACAATGAGCAGTTCTTC
TRBJ2-3 | TRBV7-2 | - | CASSFLADTQYF | TGTGCCAGCAGCTTCCTAGCAGATACGCAGTATTTT
TRBJ2-1 | TRBV19 | TRBD2 | CASSIITSARYEQFF | TGTGCCAGTAGTATTATAACTAGCGCGCGATATGAGCAGTTCTTC
TRBJ2-3 | TRBV7-3 | TRBD2 | CASSLIGGGAADTQYF | TGTGCCAGCAGCTTAATCGGCGGGGGGGCAGCAGATACGCAGTATTTT
TRBJ2-2 | TRBV5-1 | TRBD2 | CASTPGGTNTGELFF | TGCGCCAGCACGCCGGGGGGAACGAACACCGGGGAGCTGTTTTTT
TRBJ1-4 | TRBV7-2 | TRBD1 | CASSSAGTGGTTNEKLFF | TGTGCCAGCAGCAGCGCCGGGACAGGGGGCACAACTAATGAAAAACTGTTTTTT
TRBJ1-5 | TRBV5-1 | - | CASRQGSGQPQHF | TGCGCCAGCAGGCAGGGGTCAGGGCAGCCCCAGCATTTT
TRBJ1-5 | TRBV6-1 | - | CASRSGLQPQHF | TGTGCCAGCAGATCAGGGCTTCAGCCCCAGCATTTT
TRBJ2-7 | TRBV4-1 | - | CASSQESGTLYEQYF | TGCGCCAGCAGCCAAGAATCCGGGACACTCTACGAGCAGTACTTC
TRBJ2-5 | TRBV5-8 | TRBD2 | CASSSGLAQETQYF | TGTGCCAGCAGCTCCGGACTAGCCCAAGAGACCCAGTACTTC
TRBJ2-1 | TRBV9 | TRBD2 | CASSATFTGLAGAGEQFF | TGTGCCAGCAGCGCGACCTTCACGGGACTAGCGGGGGCTGGTGAGCAGTTCTTC